This is a list of T cell receptor beta chains from one sample in a study of immune cell composition in non-small cell lung cancer. TCRdb's table, derived via immunoSEQ multiplex PCR, lists solely in-frame clones and lacks some. The sample includes 4,800 or so clones, about 80% seen only once; the top ten take 8% to 11%. Material: lung tumor tissue. The receptors shown here come from a human donor with non-small cell lung cancer. The CDR3 runs from the conserved cysteine through the conserved F or W. Fields, in order: D gene, J gene, clone size, V gene, CDR3 protein, CDR3 DNA. D genes are given only for firm matches. For some rows the clone size is stated as once, few or many, or as a class when expanded; others skip it.

TRBD1	TRBJ2-5	.	TRBV6-1	CASSGLWGQGSETQYF	TGTGCCAGCAGTGGGTTATGGGGACAGGGATCAGAGACCCAGTACTTC
.	TRBJ1-2	once	TRBV4-2	CASSQGSGGGYGYTF	TGTGCCAGCAGCCAAGGGTCGGGTGGAGGCTATGGCTACACCTTC
.	TRBJ2-4	.	TRBV11-3	CASSLGPGAGHIQYF	TGTGCCAGCAGCTTAGGACCCGGCGCGGGGCACATTCAGTACTTC
TRBD2	TRBJ2-7	few	TRBV7-8	CASSSGLAGGSYEQYF	TGTGCCAGCAGCTCGGGACTAGCGGGGGGATCTTACGAGCAGTACTTC
.	TRBJ2-7	.	TRBV11-3	CASSRGSDREQYF	TGTGCCAGCAGTCGAGGGTCGGATCGCGAGCAGTACTTC
TRBD1	TRBJ2-5	.	TRBV5-4	CASSPQGEWKTQYF	TGTGCCAGCAGCCCTCAGGGGGAGTGGAAGACCCAGTACTTC
.	TRBJ2-3	.	TRBV20-1	CSAQLSSTQYF	TGCAGTGCTCAACTCAGTAGCACGCAGTATTTT
TRBD2	TRBJ2-1	.	TRBV9	CASSASGGLKMQFF	TGTGCCAGCAGCGCCTCGGGAGGACTGAAAATGCAGTTCTTC
TRBD1	TRBJ1-2	once	TRBV7-8	CASSLDLAAIQGGGYTF	TGTGCCAGCAGCTTAGATTTAGCGGCGATTCAGGGGGGAGGCTACACCTTC
.	TRBJ1-2	.	TRBV7-3	CASSLKRFRGSYTF	TGTGCCAGCAGCTTAAAACGGTTTCGGGGTAGTTACACCTTC
TRBD1	TRBJ2-5	.	TRBV11-2	CASSLGTGGRGETQYF	TGTGCCAGCAGCTTAGGGACAGGGGGCCGAGGAGAGACCCAGTACTTC
TRBD1	TRBJ2-7	.	TRBV5-6	CASSWDRSSYEQYF	TGTGCCAGCAGCTGGGACAGGAGCTCCTACGAGCAGTACTTC
TRBD1	TRBJ1-4	.	TRBV7-3	CASSLQGQANEKLFF	TGTGCCAGCAGCTTACAGGGACAGGCTAATGAAAAACTGTTTTTT
.	TRBJ2-2	.	TRBV6-5	CASLGQGNTGELFF	TGTGCCAGCTTAGGCCAGGGGAACACCGGGGAGCTGTTTTTT
.	TRBJ2-1	.	TRBV9	CASSVAGRSNEQFF	TGTGCCAGCAGCGTGGCCGGGAGAAGCAATGAGCAGTTCTTC
.	TRBJ2-1	.	TRBV30	CAWSVRGEVQFF	TGTGCCTGGAGTGTACGCGGAGAGGTGCAGTTCTTC
.	TRBJ2-3	.	TRBV2	CASSALLQGTDTQYF	TGTGCCAGCAGTGCATTGTTACAGGGCACAGATACGCAGTATTTT
.	TRBJ2-5	once	TRBV29-1	CSVEERIGGETQYF	TGCAGCGTTGAAGAGAGAATAGGGGGAGAGACCCAGTACTTC
.	TRBJ1-2	.	TRBV4-3	CASSQAGGSENYGYTF	TGCGCCAGCAGCCAAGCGGGGGGCAGCGAAAACTATGGCTACACCTTC
TRBD1	TRBJ1-4	.	TRBV2	CASRPTGGVEKLFF	TGTGCCAGCAGGCCAACAGGGGGAGTTGAAAAACTGTTTTTT
TRBD1	TRBJ1-6	.	TRBV9	CASSPRPTGMDSPLHF	TGTGCCAGCAGCCCCCGACCGACAGGGATGGATTCACCCCTCCACTTT
.	TRBJ2-1	.	TRBV19	CASTSSSARSYNEQFF	TGTGCCAGTACCTCGTCTAGCGCCCGCTCCTACAATGAGCAGTTCTTC
TRBD1	TRBJ2-1	.	TRBV9	CASSERTGGIIDEQFF	TGTGCCAGCAGCGAAAGGACAGGGGGAATCATTGATGAGCAGTTCTTC
.	TRBJ1-3	.	TRBV6-1	CASKFSGLSGNTIYF	TGTGCCAGCAAATTTTCGGGACTCTCTGGAAACACCATATATTTT
.	TRBJ1-2	.	TRBV14	CASSTRWGDYGYTF	TGTGCCAGCAGCACCCGGTGGGGAGACTATGGCTACACCTTC
.	TRBJ2-7	.	TRBV6-5	CASSYSDSTYEQYF	TGTGCCAGCAGTTACTCGGACAGCACCTACGAGCAGTACTTC
TRBD1	TRBJ1-2	.	TRBV2	CASSGGTGWGYGYTF	TGTGCCAGCAGTGGGGGGACAGGGTGGGGCTATGGCTACACCTTC
TRBD2	TRBJ2-6	.	TRBV18	CASSPGSGAHSGANVLTF	TGTGCCAGCTCACCGGGAAGCGGGGCACACTCTGGGGCCAACGTCCTGACTTTC
.	TRBJ2-2	.	TRBV5-1	CASSRNEANTGELFF	TGCGCCAGCAGCCGTAATGAGGCGAACACCGGGGAGCTGTTTTTT
TRBD2	TRBJ2-7	.	TRBV27	CASTSSGSLEQYF	TGTGCCAGCACGAGTAGCGGGAGCCTCGAGCAGTACTTC
.	TRBJ2-7	.	TRBV7-8	CASSFSGTYEQYF	TGTGCCAGCAGCTTTAGCGGAACCTACGAGCAGTACTTC
.	TRBJ2-7	.	TRBV20-1	CSASSNYEQYF	TGCAGTGCTAGTAGTAACTACGAGCAGTACTTC
.	TRBJ2-7	.	TRBV5-5	CASSPKDTHSYEQYF	TGTGCCAGCAGCCCCAAGGACACCCACTCCTACGAGCAGTACTTC
TRBD2	TRBJ2-3	few	TRBV4-3	CASSQVKVSGGNGDTQYF	TGCGCCAGCAGCCAGGTTAAAGTGAGCGGGGGTAATGGAGATACGCAGTATTTT
TRBD1	TRBJ2-5	.	TRBV5-6	CASSFGDRGWETQYF	TGTGCCAGCAGCTTTGGGGACAGGGGCTGGGAGACCCAGTACTTC
TRBD1	TRBJ1-2	.	TRBV4-1	CASSRDRGNLAGYTF	TGCGCCAGCAGCCGCGACAGGGGAAACCTCGCTGGCTACACCTTC
.	TRBJ2-5	few	TRBV7-2	CASSPQSRGETQYF	TGTGCCAGCAGTCCCCAGAGTCGGGGAGAGACCCAGTACTTC
.	TRBJ2-7	.	TRBV5-1	CASSLVGGPNYEQYF	TGCGCCAGCAGCTTGGTCGGGGGACCGAACTACGAGCAGTACTTC
.	TRBJ1-1	.	TRBV19	CASSRRPGTWMNTEAFF	TGTGCCAGTAGTAGACGTCCCGGGACATGGATGAACACTGAAGCTTTCTTT
TRBD1	TRBJ2-3	.	TRBV7-9	CASSAGDSSVDTQYF	TGTGCCAGCAGCGCTGGGGACAGTTCGGTAGATACGCAGTATTTT
.	TRBJ2-5	.	TRBV7-2	CASSYNPSGGETQYF	TGTGCCAGCAGCTATAACCCCAGCGGAGGAGAGACCCAGTACTTC
TRBD2	TRBJ2-1	large	TRBV5-1	CASRLAGAVDEQFF	TGCGCCAGCAGGTTAGCGGGGGCAGTCGATGAGCAGTTCTTC
.	TRBJ2-2	.	TRBV27	CASSFPGTGELFF	TGTGCCAGCAGTTTCCCGGGCACCGGGGAGCTGTTTTTT
TRBD1	TRBJ1-2	.	TRBV10-3	CAISESAYGTGSGYTF	TGTGCCATCAGTGAGTCGGCCTACGGGACAGGGTCTGGCTACACCTTC